This TCR beta chain was sequenced during a study of control samples from healthy donors and cancer patients. Some clones are missing from TCRdb's copy, which holds only in-frame ones; the method was immunoSEQ multiplex PCR. In the table there are about 140,000 clones, under 95% of which are singletons. CDR3 length: 16 amino acids. V shed 3 bases and J 2 bases; nucleotides not matched to a gene: 12. Germline values: CDR1 GTSNPN, CDR2 SVGIG (reference sequence). The clonotype comes from a man aged 35-49 years in good health. What was sequenced was blood. The V and J genes are TRBV30 and TRBJ2-5, with TRBD1 identical over 7 bases. CDR3: CAWSQLKTGLQETQYF. CDR3 in DNA: TGTGCCTGGAGCCAACTAAAGACAGGGCTTCAAGAGACCCAGTACTTC. The complete variable domain, with remaining parts taken from reference TRBV30 and TRBJ2-5, reads SQTIHQWPATLVQPVGSPLSLECTVEGTSNPNLYWYRQAAGRGLQLLFYSVGIGQISSEVPQNLSASRPQDRQFILSSKKLLLSDSGFYLCAWSQLKTGLQETQYFGPGTRLLVL.